This T cell receptor beta chain was recovered during a study of T-cell memory formation after mild COVID-19. The CDR3 extends over 16 amino acids. Germline values: CDR1 MNHEY, CDR2 SVGEGT. Trimming took off 6 bases at V and 0 bases at J, with 15 bases between the two ends. The table lists this clonotype with many counts. MiXCR, applied by TCRdb to the 5' RACE reads, yields one record per CDR3 protein. The sample has almost 550,000 distinct CDR3 sequences; just over 20% are singletons. The specimen was PBMCs or a T cell subset sorted from them (not recorded which). V usage is TRBV6-2 or TRBV6-3 and J usage is TRBJ2-1; D not resolved. The clonotype originates from an adult woman who had mild COVID-19 (a few samples of this study predate the infection). Cell type and time point are not known. CDR3 amino acids: CASSDPGPGSYNEQFF. The CDR3 nucleotides are TGTGCCAGCAGCGACCCCGGCCCCGGCTCCTACAATGAGCAGTTCTTC.